The 2 T cell receptor beta chains listed next were all sequenced from one sample in a study of EBV T-cell therapy then PD-1 blockade in nasopharyngeal carcinoma. Treatment of the sample: AdE1-LMPpoly-expanded autologous EBV-specific T-cell therapy followed by anti-PD-1 nivolumab. Assay: immunoSEQ multiplex PCR; the TCRdb copy retains only in-frame clones and omits some. The repertoire consists of roughly 19,000 clones, with around 82% occurring once and the leading ten covering roughly 30%. No cognate antigen is known for these TCRs. This specimen consisted of CD8+ T cells from blood, obtained around day 33 from a patient whose treatment included autologous EBV-specific T cells and nivolumab. The receptors derive from a man aged 35 to 55 with nasopharyngeal carcinoma.

J is TRBJ2-2 and V is TRBV4-1; 8 positions agree with TRBD1. This CDR3 comprises 14 residues. Germline-derived CDR1 and CDR2 are MGHRA and YSYEKL. V shed 3 bases, J shed 6 bases, and the junction held 3 bases outside the gene matches. CDR3 bases: TGCGCCAGCAGCCAGACACAGGGGGCCGGGGAGCTGTTTTTT. It codes for CASSQTQGAGELFF.

This sequence joins TRBV4-3 and TRBJ2-7, with unresolved D. The CDR3 has 14 residues. Germline values: CDR1 LGHNA, CDR2 YSLEER. V was cut by 1 base and J by 2 bases, with 9 bases left in between. CDR3 coding DNA: TGCGCCAGCAGCCAAGGGACCGCGACCTACGAGCAGTACTTC. Translated: CASSQGTATYEQYF.